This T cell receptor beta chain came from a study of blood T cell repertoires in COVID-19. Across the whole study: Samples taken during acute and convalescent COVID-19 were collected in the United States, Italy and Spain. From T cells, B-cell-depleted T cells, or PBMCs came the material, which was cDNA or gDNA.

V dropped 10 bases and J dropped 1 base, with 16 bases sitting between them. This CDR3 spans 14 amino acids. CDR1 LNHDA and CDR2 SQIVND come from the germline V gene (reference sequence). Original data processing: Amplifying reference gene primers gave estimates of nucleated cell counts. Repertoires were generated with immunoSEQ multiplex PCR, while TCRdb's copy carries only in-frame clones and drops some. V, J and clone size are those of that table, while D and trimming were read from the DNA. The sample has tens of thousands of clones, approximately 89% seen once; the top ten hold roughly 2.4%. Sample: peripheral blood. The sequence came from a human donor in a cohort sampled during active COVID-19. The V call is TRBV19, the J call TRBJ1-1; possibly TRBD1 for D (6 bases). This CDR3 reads CATLDSSPNTEAFF. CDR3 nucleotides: TGTGCCACCCTGGACAGTTCGCCGAACACTGAAGCTTTCTTT.